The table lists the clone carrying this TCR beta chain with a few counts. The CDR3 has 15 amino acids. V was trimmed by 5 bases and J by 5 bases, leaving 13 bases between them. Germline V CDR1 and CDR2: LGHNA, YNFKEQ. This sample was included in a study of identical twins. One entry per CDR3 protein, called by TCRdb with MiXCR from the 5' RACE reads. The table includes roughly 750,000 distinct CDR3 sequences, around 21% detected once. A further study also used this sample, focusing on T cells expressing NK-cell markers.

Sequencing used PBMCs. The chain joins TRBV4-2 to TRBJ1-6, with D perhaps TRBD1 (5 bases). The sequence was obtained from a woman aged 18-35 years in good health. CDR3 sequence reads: CASSSRDGDNSPLHF. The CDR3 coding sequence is TGTGCCAGCAGCTCCCGGGACGGTGATAATTCACCCCTCCACTTT.